This is a list of T cell receptor beta chains from one sample in a study of T cell repertoires in ileal Crohn's disease. Libraries were prepared by immunoSEQ multiplex PCR; TCRdb keeps only in-frame clonotypes and omits some of them. Of about 62,000 clones listed, 85% to 90% were seen once; the top ten hold roughly 2%. Sequenced material: ileal tissue. The origin of the receptors is an adult with Crohn's disease. CDR3s include the opening cysteine and the closing phenylalanine or tryptophan. The D gene is left open where the match is weak. Rows may omit the clone size; those that give it use once, few, many or a size class.

clone size: .
J gene: TRBJ1-1
D gene: .
V gene: TRBV6-1
CDR3 DNA: TGTGCCAGCACCCGACAGGCGAACACTGAAGCTTTCTTT
CDR3 protein: CASTRQANTEAFF

clone size: .
J gene: TRBJ1-1
D gene: TRBD1
V gene: TRBV12-5
CDR3 DNA: TGTGCTAGTGGTTCCACAGGGGGAGGGGCGCACACTGAAGCTTTCTTT
CDR3 protein: CASGSTGGGAHTEAFF

clone size: .
J gene: TRBJ2-1
D gene: TRBD2
V gene: TRBV30
CDR3 DNA: TGTGCCTGGAACCCTAGCGGGAGCGTCTATGAGCAGTTCTTC
CDR3 protein: CAWNPSGSVYEQFF

clone size: .
J gene: TRBJ2-7
D gene: TRBD1
V gene: TRBV27
CDR3 DNA: TGTGCCAGCAGGCGGGACAGGAGCTCCTACGAGCAGTACTTC
CDR3 protein: CASRRDRSSYEQYF

clone size: .
J gene: TRBJ2-2
D gene: .
V gene: TRBV11-1
CDR3 DNA: TGTGCCAGTCACAGGGATTCGAACACCGGGGAGCTGTTTTTT
CDR3 protein: CASHRDSNTGELFF

clone size: once
J gene: TRBJ2-1
D gene: TRBD1
V gene: TRBV28
CDR3 DNA: TGTGCCAGCAGTTTCCTAGGAGGGACAGGGAACAATGAGCAGTTCTTC
CDR3 protein: CASSFLGGTGNNEQFF

clone size: .
J gene: TRBJ1-1
D gene: TRBD1
V gene: TRBV6-4
CDR3 DNA: TGTGCCAGCAGTGCAGCAGGGGGTACTGAAGCTTTCTTT
CDR3 protein: CASSAAGGTEAFF

clone size: .
J gene: TRBJ1-3
D gene: .
V gene: TRBV5-8
CDR3 DNA: TGTGCCAGCAGCTTGCTTCGAGGAACGGGAAACACCATATATTTT
CDR3 protein: CASSLLRGTGNTIYF

clone size: .
J gene: TRBJ1-2
D gene: TRBD1
V gene: TRBV10-1
CDR3 DNA: TGCGCCAGCAGCTCCACAGGGGCCGGCTACACCTTC
CDR3 protein: CASSSTGAGYTF

clone size: .
J gene: TRBJ2-2
D gene: TRBD2
V gene: TRBV14
CDR3 DNA: TGTGCCAGCAGCCAAGTGGCTAGCGGGAGCCTGTACACCGGGGAGCTGTTTTTT
CDR3 protein: CASSQVASGSLYTGELFF

clone size: .
J gene: TRBJ1-2
D gene: .
V gene: TRBV2
CDR3 DNA: TGTGCCAGCAGTTACAGGGATGAATATGGCTACACCTTC
CDR3 protein: CASSYRDEYGYTF

clone size: .
J gene: TRBJ1-2
D gene: TRBD1
V gene: TRBV27
CDR3 DNA: TGTGCCAGCAGTTTATCAAAGACAGGGCACTATGGCTACACCTTC
CDR3 protein: CASSLSKTGHYGYTF

clone size: .
J gene: TRBJ2-3
D gene: .
V gene: TRBV5-1
CDR3 DNA: TGCGCCAGCAGCTTGAGCGGCCTAACCACAGATACGCAGTATTTT
CDR3 protein: CASSLSGLTTDTQYF

clone size: .
J gene: TRBJ2-7
D gene: TRBD1
V gene: TRBV12-5
CDR3 DNA: TGTGCTAGTGGTTTGGTACGGACAGGGAAGGAATTTCGCTACGAGCAGTACTTC
CDR3 protein: CASGLVRTGKEFRYEQYF

clone size: .
J gene: TRBJ1-2
D gene: .
V gene: TRBV2
CDR3 DNA: TGTGCCAGCAGTGAAGCGGGCGCCGGTGGCTACACCTTC
CDR3 protein: CASSEAGAGGYTF

clone size: .
J gene: TRBJ2-5
D gene: .
V gene: TRBV4-2
CDR3 DNA: TGTGCCAGCAGCCAAGATCGGGCTAGCCGGGACCAGTACTTC
CDR3 protein: CASSQDRASRDQYF

clone size: .
J gene: TRBJ1-2
D gene: .
V gene: TRBV29-1
CDR3 DNA: TGCAGCGCCCAGGCAGGGCGGACTAACTATGGCTACACCTTC
CDR3 protein: CSAQAGRTNYGYTF

clone size: .
J gene: TRBJ1-1
D gene: TRBD1
V gene: TRBV2
CDR3 DNA: TGTGCCAGCAGTGAAGGGACAGGGTACGGTGAAGCTTTCTTT
CDR3 protein: CASSEGTGYGEAFF

clone size: .
J gene: TRBJ1-1
D gene: .
V gene: TRBV11-2
CDR3 DNA: TGTGCCAGCAGCTTAATGGGAGGGGCCGTGAACACTGAAGCTTTCTTT
CDR3 protein: CASSLMGGAVNTEAFF

clone size: .
J gene: TRBJ1-2
D gene: .
V gene: TRBV23-1
CDR3 DNA: TGCGCCAGCGGACCCTCCGGAGGATCGGGTGGCTACACCTTC
CDR3 protein: CASGPSGGSGGYTF

clone size: .
J gene: TRBJ1-5
D gene: .
V gene: TRBV2
CDR3 DNA: TGTCCCCAAGCTGATAGCAATCAGCCCCAGCATTTT
CDR3 protein: CPQADSNQPQHF

clone size: .
J gene: TRBJ1-3
D gene: .
V gene: TRBV4-3
CDR3 DNA: TGCGCCAGCAGCCAAGACCACAGGGAGACGGGAAACACCATATATTTT
CDR3 protein: CASSQDHRETGNTIYF

clone size: .
J gene: TRBJ2-2
D gene: .
V gene: TRBV7-9
CDR3 DNA: TGTGCCAGTACAGCAACAGGGAACACCGGGGAGCTGTTTTTT
CDR3 protein: CASTATGNTGELFF

clone size: .
J gene: TRBJ2-1
D gene: TRBD2
V gene: TRBV30
CDR3 DNA: TGTGCCTGGAGTACCGGGACTAGCGGGAGGAATGAGCAGTTCTTC
CDR3 protein: CAWSTGTSGRNEQFF

clone size: .
J gene: TRBJ1-4
D gene: .
V gene: TRBV4-3
CDR3 DNA: TGCGCCAGCAGCCAAGGGGGGGGTGGGGCGACTAATGAAAAACTGTTTTTT
CDR3 protein: CASSQGGGGATNEKLFF

clone size: once
J gene: TRBJ1-2
D gene: .
V gene: TRBV9
CDR3 DNA: TGTGCCAGCAGCGCCCATGAGGCCACATATGGCTACACCTTC
CDR3 protein: CASSAHEATYGYTF

clone size: .
J gene: TRBJ2-3
D gene: TRBD1
V gene: TRBV27
CDR3 DNA: TGTGCCAGCAGGCCACACACCGGGACAGGGGCCACAGATACGCAGTATTTT
CDR3 protein: CASRPHTGTGATDTQYF

clone size: .
J gene: TRBJ2-1
D gene: TRBD2
V gene: TRBV11-2
CDR3 DNA: TGTGCCAGCAGCTTAGACGGGAGGGCGGTTGATGAGCAGTTCTTC
CDR3 protein: CASSLDGRAVDEQFF

clone size: .
J gene: TRBJ1-1
D gene: .
V gene: TRBV4-1
CDR3 DNA: TGCGCCAGCAGCCTCCAGAGTTTAGGGGGAATTGCTGAAGCTTTCTTT
CDR3 protein: CASSLQSLGGIAEAFF

clone size: .
J gene: TRBJ2-5
D gene: TRBD1
V gene: TRBV5-1
CDR3 DNA: TGCGCCAGCAGTTTCGGACAGGCTGGAGAGACCCAGTACTTC
CDR3 protein: CASSFGQAGETQYF

clone size: .
J gene: TRBJ1-5
D gene: .
V gene: TRBV19
CDR3 DNA: TGTGCCAGTAGTATAATCCGGGGGGGGGATCAGCCCCAGCATTTT
CDR3 protein: CASSIIRGGDQPQHF

clone size: .
J gene: TRBJ2-7
D gene: .
V gene: TRBV13
CDR3 DNA: TGTGCCAGCAGCTTCGGACTGTACGAGCAGTACTTC
CDR3 protein: CASSFGLYEQYF

clone size: .
J gene: TRBJ1-6
D gene: TRBD1
V gene: TRBV10-3
CDR3 DNA: TGTGCCATCAGAGGGACAGGGAATAATTCACCCCTCCACTTT
CDR3 protein: CAIRGTGNNSPLHF

clone size: .
J gene: TRBJ1-2
D gene: TRBD1
V gene: TRBV7-9
CDR3 DNA: TGTGCCAGCAGCCACGGGACAGGGAATGGCTACACCTTC
CDR3 protein: CASSHGTGNGYTF

clone size: .
J gene: TRBJ1-6
D gene: TRBD1
V gene: TRBV27
CDR3 DNA: TGTGCCAGCAGTTTTTGGACAGGGGTTTCACCCCTCCACTTT
CDR3 protein: CASSFWTGVSPLHF

clone size: .
J gene: TRBJ1-1
D gene: TRBD1
V gene: TRBV10-3
CDR3 DNA: TGTGCCATCAGATCCGGGACAGGGAACACTGAAGCTTTCTTT
CDR3 protein: CAIRSGTGNTEAFF

clone size: .
J gene: TRBJ2-1
D gene: .
V gene: TRBV19
CDR3 DNA: TGTGCCAGTAGTACACTACCGAAGATAGCGGAACCGAACAATGAGCAGTTCTTC
CDR3 protein: CASSTLPKIAEPNNEQFF

clone size: .
J gene: TRBJ1-5
D gene: .
V gene: TRBV6-1
CDR3 DNA: TGTGCCGCCGGGGGGACCTATAGCAATCAGCCCCAGCATTTT
CDR3 protein: CAAGGTYSNQPQHF

clone size: once
J gene: TRBJ1-2
D gene: .
V gene: TRBV5-4
CDR3 DNA: TGTGCCAGCAGATTAGACAGGACGAGCAGCTATGGCTACACCTTC
CDR3 protein: CASRLDRTSSYGYTF

clone size: .
J gene: TRBJ2-2
D gene: .
V gene: TRBV7-6
CDR3 DNA: TGTGCCAGCAGTCCGTTTCTCGGTTTGCCCAACACCGGGGAGCTGTTTTTT
CDR3 protein: CASSPFLGLPNTGELFF

clone size: once
J gene: TRBJ2-7
D gene: TRBD1
V gene: TRBV6-1
CDR3 DNA: TGTGCCAGCATCCCCGGGACAGGGGACTACGAGCAGTACTTC
CDR3 protein: CASIPGTGDYEQYF

clone size: .
J gene: TRBJ1-5
D gene: .
V gene: TRBV25-1
CDR3 DNA: TGTGCCAGCAGTGACCAGAATCAGCCCCAGCATTTT
CDR3 protein: CASSDQNQPQHF

clone size: .
J gene: TRBJ2-1
D gene: .
V gene: TRBV4-3
CDR3 DNA: TGCGCCAGCAGCCAAGGGGGAGAGGCCTACAATGAGCAGTTCTTC
CDR3 protein: CASSQGGEAYNEQFF

clone size: .
J gene: TRBJ2-7
D gene: .
V gene: TRBV2
CDR3 DNA: TGTGCCAGCAGTGATATCGGAGGGAATAACGAGCAGTACTTC
CDR3 protein: CASSDIGGNNEQYF

clone size: once
J gene: TRBJ2-6
D gene: .
V gene: TRBV7-9
CDR3 DNA: TGTGCCAGCAGCTCGCCACAGGGTCTTGGGGCCAACGTCCTGACTTTC
CDR3 protein: CASSSPQGLGANVLTF

clone size: .
J gene: TRBJ1-1
D gene: .
V gene: TRBV12-5
CDR3 DNA: TGTGCTAGTGGAACCAGACAGACTGAAGCTTTCTTT
CDR3 protein: CASGTRQTEAFF

clone size: .
J gene: TRBJ1-4
D gene: .
V gene: TRBV27
CDR3 DNA: TGTGCCAGCAGTTTGTTGGGAGGGATTAATGAAAAACTGTTTTTT
CDR3 protein: CASSLLGGINEKLFF

clone size: .
J gene: TRBJ2-6
D gene: .
V gene: TRBV2
CDR3 DNA: TGTGCCAGCTCTATGCTTTCTGGGGCCAACGTCCTGACTTTC
CDR3 protein: CASSMLSGANVLTF

clone size: .
J gene: TRBJ1-2
D gene: .
V gene: TRBV9
CDR3 DNA: TGTGCCAGCAGCGTAGACGAGGGATGGGGCTACACCTTC
CDR3 protein: CASSVDEGWGYTF

clone size: .
J gene: TRBJ2-5
D gene: TRBD2
V gene: TRBV5-1
CDR3 DNA: TGCGCCAGCAGCTCGGGGCTAGCGGGAGAGACCCAGTACTTC
CDR3 protein: CASSSGLAGETQYF

clone size: .
J gene: TRBJ2-3
D gene: TRBD2
V gene: TRBV5-4
CDR3 DNA: TGTGCCAGCAGCTTATACACTAGCGGAACTACAGATACGCAGTATTTT
CDR3 protein: CASSLYTSGTTDTQYF

clone size: .
J gene: TRBJ1-3
D gene: TRBD1
V gene: TRBV2
CDR3 DNA: TGTGCCAGCGGAGACAGGGAGGGAAACACCATATATTTT
CDR3 protein: CASGDREGNTIYF

clone size: .
J gene: TRBJ1-1
D gene: .
V gene: TRBV19
CDR3 DNA: TGTGCCAGTAGTCTGGTTGGTAGAAACACTGAAGCTTTCTTT
CDR3 protein: CASSLVGRNTEAFF

clone size: .
J gene: TRBJ1-3
D gene: TRBD1
V gene: TRBV19
CDR3 DNA: TGTGCCAGTAGGGCCGGGACAGGGGGCTTAAGCTCTGGAAACACCATATATTTT
CDR3 protein: CASRAGTGGLSSGNTIYF

clone size: .
J gene: TRBJ1-6
D gene: TRBD1
V gene: TRBV9
CDR3 DNA: TGTGCCAGCAGCGCCACCGGGACAGTTAATTTTTCACCCCTCCACTTT
CDR3 protein: CASSATGTVNFSPLHF

clone size: .
J gene: TRBJ1-1
D gene: TRBD1
V gene: TRBV13
CDR3 DNA: TGTGCCAGCCGACAGGGCACCATCGCCACTGAAGCTTTCTTT
CDR3 protein: CASRQGTIATEAFF

clone size: .
J gene: TRBJ1-1
D gene: .
V gene: TRBV5-4
CDR3 DNA: TGTGCCAGCAGCTTGGTCTTGAACACTGAAGCTTTCTTT
CDR3 protein: CASSLVLNTEAFF

clone size: .
J gene: TRBJ2-1
D gene: TRBD1
V gene: TRBV5-1
CDR3 DNA: TGCGCCAGCAAAACGGCGGGACAGGCCAACAATGAGCAGTTCTTC
CDR3 protein: CASKTAGQANNEQFF

clone size: .
J gene: TRBJ1-1
D gene: .
V gene: TRBV10-3
CDR3 DNA: TGTGCCATCCTAGGGGGGGTCGGGTTTTCTGAAGCTTTCTTT
CDR3 protein: CAILGGVGFSEAFF

clone size: .
J gene: TRBJ1-3
D gene: TRBD1
V gene: TRBV10-3
CDR3 DNA: TGTGCCGTCCGGGACAGAGACTCTGGAAACACCATATATTTT
CDR3 protein: CAVRDRDSGNTIYF